The 5 T cell receptor beta chains listed next were all sequenced from one sample in a study of technical replicates of blood from a handful of donors. Clones were read by immunoSEQ multiplex PCR, and TCRdb kept only the in-frame ones, dropping some. The sample consists of approximately 76,000 clones, roughly 91% of them appearing once. Sequenced: T cells isolated from PBMCs. All receptors come from a human donor in good health.

V and J are TRBV7-9 and TRBJ1-2, with 9 positions matching TRBD1. Unmatched junction bases numbered 8, after V lost 0 bases and J lost 0 bases. The CDR3 spans 18 residues. Germline loops: CDR1 SEHNR, CDR2 FQNEAQ (reference sequence). In DNA form, the CDR3 reads TGTGCCAGCAGCTTAGCCAGGGGGGACAGGGAGACTAACTATGGCTACACCTTC. Amino acid sequence: CASSLARGDRETNYGYTF.

The chain combines TRBV15 with TRBJ2-7; D is unresolved. V shed 3 bases and J shed 5 bases, with 11 bases lying between them. Per germline, CDR1 LNHNV and CDR2 YYDKDF (reference sequence). This CDR3 has 13 amino acids. The CDR3 bases are TGTGCCACCAGCAGCCCGGGTAAGGACGAGCAGTACTTC. Protein sequence: CATSSPGKDEQYF.

The chain is built from TRBV5-6 and TRBJ2-7; 7 nucleotides line up with TRBD1. The germline V gene has CDR1 SGHDT and CDR2 YYEEEE. The V and J ends lost 3 bases and 4 bases, in that order; junction bases with no gene match: 7. CDR3 length: 14 amino acids. This CDR3 is CASSSGQDWYEQYF. In DNA, the CDR3 is TGTGCCAGCAGCTCCGGACAGGACTGGTACGAGCAGTACTTC.

V usage is TRBV7-6 and J usage is TRBJ2-3; D remains unclear. Trimming left V 1 base short and J 5 bases short, with 7 bases between. This CDR3 spans 13 amino acids. Germline V gives CDR1 SGHVS, CDR2 FNYEAQ. The CDR3 spells CASSLDLRDTQYF. In DNA, the CDR3 is TGTGCCAGCAGCTTAGATCTGAGAGATACGCAGTATTTT.

Only one count was recorded for this clone. This rearrangement joins TRBV7-9 to TRBJ2-7; D is undetermined. V was pared by 5 bases and J by 4 bases, with 9 bases between. This CDR3 region has 12 residues. Germline CDR1 reads SEHNR; CDR2 reads FQNEAQ (reference sequence). The CDR3 DNA follows: TGTGCCAGCAGCCGCACAGCTTACGAGCAGTACTTC. Protein sequence: CASSRTAYEQYF. The whole variable domain, remainder taken from reference TRBV7-9 and TRBJ2-7, is DTGVSQNPRHKITKRGQNVTFRCDPISEHNRLYWYRQTLGQGPEFLTYFQNEAQLEKSRLLSDRFSAERPKGSFSTLEIQRTEQGDSAMYLCASSRTAYEQYFGPGTRLTVT.